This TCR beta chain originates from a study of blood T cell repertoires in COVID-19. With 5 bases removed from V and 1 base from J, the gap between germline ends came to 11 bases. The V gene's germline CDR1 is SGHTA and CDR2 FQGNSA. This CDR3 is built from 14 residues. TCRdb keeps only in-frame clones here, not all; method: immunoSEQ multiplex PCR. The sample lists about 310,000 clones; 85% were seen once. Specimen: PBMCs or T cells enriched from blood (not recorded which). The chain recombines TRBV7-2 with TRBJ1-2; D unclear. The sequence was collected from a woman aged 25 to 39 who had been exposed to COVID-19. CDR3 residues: CASSPPGFNYGYTF. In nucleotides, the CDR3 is TGTGCCAGCAGCCCCCCAGGCTTTAACTATGGCTACACCTTC.